The 30 T cell receptor beta chains given below trace back to one sample, sequenced in a study of shared clonotypes between healthy human individuals. TCRdb's copy holds only in-frame clones and misses some; the assay was immunoSEQ multiplex PCR. The repertoire includes approximately 2.4 million clones, approximately 96% of them detected once, and 0.13% sits in the top ten. The sequenced sample consisted of naive CD4+ T cells sorted from blood. Subset given: CD45RA+ positively selected. The receptors were sampled from a young man in good health.

The V gene is TRBV25-1, the J gene TRBJ1-1; TRBD1 might be the D (6 bases). The germline CDR1 and CDR2 sequences are MGHDK and SYGVNS. This CDR3 region has 15 residues. Trimming took 5 bases from V and 0 from J, leaving 13 bases between them. CDR3 DNA sequence: TGTGCCAGCAGTACAAGACAGGACATGAACACTGAAGCTTTCTTT. This codes for CASSTRQDMNTEAFF. Looking up the rest from reference TRBV25-1 and TRBJ1-1 gives the full variable domain: EADIYQTPRYLVIGTGKKITLECSQTMGHDKMYWYQQDPGMELHLIHYSYGVNSTEKGDLSSESTVSRIRTEHFPLTLESARPSHTSQYLCASSTRQDMNTEAFFGQGTRLTVV.

Details on this clone: In the same sample, other DNA sequences code for this CDR3. The chain combines TRBV18 with TRBJ2-1; D remains unclear. Trimming cost V 2 bases and J 6 bases, with 2 bases left between them. The CDR3 covers 11 residues. The germline V gene encodes CDR1 KGHSH and CDR2 LQKENI. CDR3 residues: CASSPGNEQFF. CDR3 in DNA: TGTGCCAGCTCACCAGGCAATGAGCAGTTCTTC.

The chain joins TRBV4-3 to TRBJ2-3; 11 nucleotides agree with TRBD2. CDR1 is LGHNA and CDR2 is YSLEER in the germline V gene. The CDR3 length is 16 residues. The J segment lost 2 bases and the V segment lost 3 bases, leaving 4 bases of the junction unmatched. The CDR3 spells CASSHGTSGLTDTQYF. The CDR3 DNA sequence: TGCGCCAGCAGCCACGGGACTAGCGGCCTCACAGATACGCAGTATTTT.

J is TRBJ2-1 and V is TRBV2; TRBD2 matches 13 bases. In germline, CDR1 is SNHLY, CDR2 FYNNEI. The CDR3 runs 15 residues. Trimming removed 5 bases from V and 7 bases from J; junction bases left unmatched: 5. DNA for the CDR3: TGTGCCAGCAGTCGGACTAGCGGGAGTAGGAATGAGCAGTTCTTC. This translates into CASSRTSGSRNEQFF.

The chain combines TRBV2 with TRBJ1-4; 8 bases map to TRBD1. Germline V gene data show CDR1 as SNHLY and CDR2 as FYNNEI. This CDR3 is 15 amino acids long. With V trimmed by 6 bases and J by 7 bases, 10 bases remained unmatched. As DNA, the CDR3 is TGTGCCAGCAGCCTACAACAGGGGGGCGGTGAAAAACTGTTTTTT. As protein: CASSLQQGGGEKLFF.

This clone was picked up one time. The rearrangement uses TRBV28 and TRBJ2-5; D may be TRBD1 (6 bases). Deletions cut 10 bases from V and 1 base from J, with 16 bases between. Germline V gene lookup returns CDR1 MDHEN and CDR2 SYDVKM. This CDR3 is 14 amino acids long. This chain's CDR3 is CATHRPGAQETQYF. CDR3 nucleotides: TGTGCCACCCACCGGCCAGGGGCCCAAGAGACCCAGTACTTC.

Regarding this clone: Other DNA variants within this sample encode the same CDR3. The CDR3 loop is CAISGGTGDQPQHF. The CDR3 coding sequence is TGTGCCATCAGTGGGGGGACAGGGGATCAGCCCCAGCATTTT. The chain carries TRBV10-3 and TRBJ1-5, with 10 nucleotides matching TRBD1. J lost 5 bases, V lost 4 bases, and 2 bases had no gene match. Germline CDR1 reads ENHRY; CDR2 reads SYGVKD. The CDR3 is 14 residues long.

The chain links TRBV16 to TRBJ1-1; D not resolved. The CDR3 is made up of 15 amino acids. Per the germline V gene, CDR1 is KGHSY and CDR2 is FQNENV. V gave up 2 bases and J gave up 4 bases, with 14 bases separating them. CDR3: CASSQIGALLTEAFF. CDR3 nucleotides: TGTGCCAGCAGCCAAATAGGCGCCCTACTCACTGAAGCTTTCTTT.

The genes are TRBV10-3 and TRBJ2-2; D unresolved. Germline V gene sequence: CDR1 ENHRY, CDR2 SYGVKD. V dropped 6 bases and J dropped 0 bases, with 14 bases sitting between them. CDR3 length: 16 amino acids. The DNA for the CDR3 is TGTGCCATCAGCGACCCGGTAGGAGCGAACACCGGGGAGCTGTTTTTT. This gives the protein CAISDPVGANTGELFF.

The rearrangement joins TRBV25-1 to TRBJ1-1, with 8 bases identical to TRBD1. CDR1 is MGHDK, CDR2 SYGVNS, per germline. With 6 bases clipped from V and 0 bases from J, the junction kept 6 bases outside the gene matches. The CDR3 is 15 residues long. CDR3 protein: CASRAGGGVNTEAFF. The CDR3 nucleotides are TGTGCCAGCAGGGCAGGGGGCGGTGTGAACACTGAAGCTTTCTTT.

V usage is TRBV10-2 and J usage is TRBJ2-7; 11 bases line up with TRBD2. The V and J ends lost 2 bases and 6 bases, in that order; junction bases with no gene match: 9. Germline V CDR1 and CDR2: WSHSY, SAAADI. CDR3 length: 16 residues. The CDR3 here is CASSEGLAGGPGEQYF. CDR3 DNA sequence: TGCGCCAGCAGTGAGGGATTAGCGGGAGGGCCGGGCGAGCAGTACTTC.

The chain has TRBV4-3 and TRBJ2-7, with TRBD2 matching over 7 bases. V trimming: 0 bases; J trimming: 5 bases; junction bases outside the gene matches: 1. CDR1 and CDR2 (germline): LGHNA, YSLEER. This CDR3 is 13 amino acids long. In nucleotides, the CDR3 is TGCGCCAGCAGCCAAGACGCGGGGGACGAGCAGTACTTC. Translation: CASSQDAGDEQYF.

This rearrangement joins TRBV5-8 to TRBJ1-2; possibly TRBD1 for D (5 bases). Germline V gene data show CDR1 as SGHTS and CDR2 as YDEGEE. V lost 0 bases to trimming and J lost 3 bases, with 18 bases between them. The CDR3 has 17 residues. CDR3 DNA: TGTGCCAGCAGCTTGGCCGGACAACTAGAGGGATACTATGGCTACACCTTC. Translating gives CASSLAGQLEGYYGYTF.

The gene calls are TRBV9 and TRBJ2-1; TRBD2 agrees at 12 bases. The CDR3 is made up of 16 amino acids. J lost 9 bases, V lost 4 bases, and 11 bases had no gene match. The germline V gene has CDR1 SGDLS and CDR2 YYNGEE. The CDR3 DNA reads TGTGCCAGCAGCCCCCGTTTAAGACTAGCGGGAGCTGAGCAGTTCTTC. Its translation: CASSPRLRLAGAEQFF.

The gene calls are TRBV27 and TRBJ2-7; 8 nucleotides match TRBD1. Germline lookup yields CDR1 MNHEY and CDR2 SMNVEV (reference sequence). With V trimmed by 5 bases and J by 2 bases, 8 bases remained unmatched. The CDR3 loop spans 15 amino acids. The CDR3 protein is CASSLGQGLTYEQYF. As DNA, the CDR3 is TGTGCCAGCAGTCTCGGACAGGGATTGACCTACGAGCAGTACTTC.

The CDR3 loop is CATSSGTGGDEKLFF. CDR3 nucleotide sequence: TGTGCCACCAGCAGCGGGACAGGGGGCGATGAAAAACTGTTTTTT. The rearrangement links TRBV15 to TRBJ1-4; 12 nucleotides align to TRBD1. The CDR3 is 15 residues long. Trimming removed 3 bases from V and 6 bases from J; junction bases left unmatched: 2. CDR1 and CDR2 from the germline V gene are LNHNV and YYDKDF (reference sequence).

The J gene is TRBJ1-1, the V gene TRBV10-3; 10 bases agree with TRBD1. This CDR3 region has 13 residues. CDR1 ENHRY and CDR2 SYGVKD come from the germline V gene. After removal of 11 bases from V and 2 bases from J, the junction contained 5 bases not matched to a gene. Here the CDR3 reads CAGGQGSNTEAFF. CDR3 nucleotides: TGTGCCGGGGGACAGGGGTCAAACACTGAAGCTTTCTTT.

This clone has just a few counts. The genes are TRBV19 and TRBJ2-1; tentative D call: TRBD2 (6 bases). The CDR3 spans 14 residues. Germline CDR1 and CDR2: LNHDA and SQIVND (reference sequence). The V gene lost 3 bases and the J gene lost 4 bases, with 10 bases spanning the gap. The CDR3 nucleotides read TGTGCCAGTAGTATGATCGGGAGTTACAATGAGCAGTTCTTC. This sequence encodes CASSMIGSYNEQFF.

V is TRBV4-1 and J is TRBJ2-3, with 13 positions matching TRBD2. The length of the CDR3 is 20 residues. The V and J ends lost 4 bases and 3 bases, in that order; junction bases with no gene match: 16. The germline V gene encodes CDR1 MGHRA and CDR2 YSYEKL. CDR3 nucleotide sequence: TGCGCCAGCAGCCGCCGGACTAGCGGGAGTTTATTAGCGGATACAGATACGCAGTATTTT. It encodes CASSRRTSGSLLADTDTQYF.

V is TRBV14 and J is TRBJ2-5; D unclear. CDR3 size: 12 residues. CDR1 is SGHDN and CDR2 is FVKESK in the germline V gene. The V gene lost 4 bases and the J gene lost 7 bases, with 10 bases spanning the gap. The CDR3 DNA reads TGTGCCAGCAGCCCGTTAGGGCGGACCCAGTACTTC. Encoded protein: CASSPLGRTQYF.

This chain joins TRBV6-1 and TRBJ1-5, with D maybe TRBD1 (5 bases). V lost 2 bases and J 7 bases, leaving 12 bases between the germline ends. The V gene's germline CDR1 is MNHNS and CDR2 SASEGT. The CDR3 extends over 14 amino acids. This CDR3 reads CASSESGGDQPQHF. In DNA, the CDR3 is TGTGCCAGCAGTGAATCGGGGGGGGACCAGCCCCAGCATTTT.

The rearrangement links TRBV27 to TRBJ1-4; tentative D call: TRBD1 (5 bases). V lost 0 bases and J 8 bases, leaving 22 bases between the germline ends. This CDR3 region has 18 residues. CDR1 is MNHEY and CDR2 is SMNVEV in the germline V gene (reference sequence). The CDR3 spells CASSLSYPPGTEGEKLFF. CDR3 in DNA: TGTGCCAGCAGTTTATCCTATCCCCCTGGGACCGAGGGGGAAAAACTGTTTTTT.

The chain is built from TRBV7-2 and TRBJ2-7; D is possibly TRBD1 (6 bases). This CDR3 comprises 14 residues. In germline, CDR1 is SGHTA, CDR2 FQGNSA. The V gene lost 4 bases and the J gene lost 3 bases, with 13 bases spanning the gap. CDR3 sequence reads: CASSSLLGGYEQYF. The CDR3, as DNA: TGTGCCAGCAGCTCCTTACTAGGGGGCTACGAGCAGTACTTC.

The CDR3 coding sequence is TGTGCCAGCAGTTTACTACCGTTTCCGACTGGGGCCAACGTCCTGACTTTC. This sequence encodes CASSLLPFPTGANVLTF. This rearrangement joins TRBV27 to TRBJ2-6; unclear D gene. V lost 2 bases, J lost 2 bases, and 13 bases lay in between. The germline CDR1 and CDR2 sequences are MNHEY and SMNVEV (reference sequence). CDR3 length: 17 amino acids.

The chain joins TRBV6-1 to TRBJ2-5, with D possibly called TRBD1 or TRBD2 (5 bases each). Germline V lookup: CDR1 MNHNS, CDR2 SASEGT. The CDR3 is made up of 15 amino acids. V was cut by 7 bases and J by 0 bases, with 15 bases left in between. The CDR3 bases are TGTGCCAGCACCTTCGGGACCGAGTACCAAGAGACCCAGTACTTC. Translated: CASTFGTEYQETQYF.

This chain uses TRBV9 with TRBJ1-1; D perhaps matches TRBD1 (5 bases). CDR1 SGDLS and CDR2 YYNGEE come from the germline V gene. The CDR3 contains 15 residues. Trimming removed 2 bases from V and 0 bases from J, with 11 bases in between. CDR3 amino acids: CASSVGTVMNTEAFF. The DNA for the CDR3 is TGTGCCAGCAGCGTGGGGACGGTCATGAACACTGAAGCTTTCTTT.

The V gene is TRBV5-1, the J gene TRBJ1-3, with unresolved D. V dropped 0 bases and J dropped 0 bases, with 10 bases sitting between them. The length of the CDR3 is 16 residues. Germline values: CDR1 SGHRS, CDR2 YFSETQ. The CDR3 DNA is TGCGCCAGCAGCTTGGGACCGTCGAGCTCTGGAAACACCATATATTTT. Protein product: CASSLGPSSSGNTIYF.

The V call is TRBV4-3, the J call TRBJ2-5; no firm D call. Per germline, CDR1 LGHNA and CDR2 YSLEER. With 2 bases removed from V and 1 base from J, the gap between germline ends came to 5 bases. There are 13 residues in the CDR3. The CDR3 sequence: CASSQYIQETQYF. The CDR3 DNA follows: TGCGCCAGCAGCCAATACATCCAAGAGACCCAGTACTTC.

This clone appeared once. The chain links TRBV5-1 to TRBJ2-3, with TRBD1 matching 9 bases. Germline values: CDR1 SGHRS, CDR2 YFSETQ. The CDR3 covers 16 residues. Unmatched junction bases numbered 10, after V lost 0 bases and J lost 8 bases. The CDR3 coding sequence is TGCGCCAGCAGCTTGGCCACCGACAGGGGGTCAGGTACGCAGTATTTT. Encoded protein: CASSLATDRGSGTQYF.

Worth noting for this clone: Other DNA sequences of this sample code for an identical CDR3. The chain recombines TRBV9 with TRBJ2-1; D possibly matches TRBD1 or TRBD2 (5 bases each). Germline assignment: CDR1 SGDLS and CDR2 YYNGEE. Trimming left V 1 base short and J 0 bases short, with 8 bases between. The CDR3 has 15 residues. CDR3 bases: TGTGCCAGCAGCGTACTTGGGGGCTCCTACAATGAGCAGTTCTTC. Amino acid sequence: CASSVLGGSYNEQFF.